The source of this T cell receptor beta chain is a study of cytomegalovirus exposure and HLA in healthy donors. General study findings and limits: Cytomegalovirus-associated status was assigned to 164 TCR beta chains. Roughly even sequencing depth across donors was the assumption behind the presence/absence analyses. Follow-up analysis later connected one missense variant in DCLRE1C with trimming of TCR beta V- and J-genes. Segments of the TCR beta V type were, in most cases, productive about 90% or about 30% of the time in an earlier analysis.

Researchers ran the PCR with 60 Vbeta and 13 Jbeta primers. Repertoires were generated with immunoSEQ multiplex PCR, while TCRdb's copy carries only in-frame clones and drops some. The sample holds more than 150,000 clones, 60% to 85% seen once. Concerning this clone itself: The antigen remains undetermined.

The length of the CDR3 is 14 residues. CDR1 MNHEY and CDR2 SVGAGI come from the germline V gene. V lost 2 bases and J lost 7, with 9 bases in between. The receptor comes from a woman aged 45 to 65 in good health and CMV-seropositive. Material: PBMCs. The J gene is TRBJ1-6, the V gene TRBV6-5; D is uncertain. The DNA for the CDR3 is TGTGCCAGCAGTTACGGCGGCCAGAATTCACCCCTCCACTTT. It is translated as CASSYGGQNSPLHF.